These T cell receptor beta chains were read from a single sample in a study of T cells after yellow fever vaccination. TCRdb reanalysed the 5' RACE reads using MiXCR and keeps one entry per CDR3 protein. The sample carries some 560,000 distinct CDR3 sequences, roughly 19% recorded once. The source material was PBMCs, sampled 15 days after the yellow fever booster vaccination. These receptors were taken from a young man who received the YFV17D yellow fever vaccine. CDR3s include the opening cysteine and the closing phenylalanine or tryptophan. The D gene is left open where the match is weak. Size is omitted from some rows. Given values are once, few, many or a class for expanded clones.

size,V,D,J,CDR3,DNA
few,TRBV27,.,TRBJ2-1,CASRTINEQFF,TGTGCCAGCAGGACAATTAATGAGCAGTTCTTC
.,TRBV20-1,.,TRBJ2-4,CSASPPLATKNIQYF,TGCAGTGCTAGTCCCCCGCTAGCCACCAAAAACATTCAGTACTTC
once,TRBV29-1,.,TRBJ2-1,CSVEKGTSYNEQFF,TGCAGCGTTGAAAAGGGAACCTCCTACAATGAGCAGTTCTTC
.,TRBV29-1,TRBD2,TRBJ2-7,CSVQREFSYEQYF,TGCAGCGTTCAGCGGGAGTTTTCCTACGAGCAGTACTTC
.,TRBV20-1,TRBD1,TRBJ2-1,CSAPTGFDYEQFF,TGCAGTGCTCCGACAGGGTTCGACTATGAGCAGTTCTTC
.,TRBV24-1,TRBD1,TRBJ2-6,CATSPTGGTRSGANVLTF,TGTGCCACCAGTCCGACAGGGGGCACCAGGTCTGGGGCCAACGTCCTGACTTTC
.,TRBV24-1,.,TRBJ2-1,CATSPPGGNYNEQFF,TGTGCCACCAGTCCCCCGGGGGGCAACTACAATGAGCAGTTCTTC
once,TRBV11-2,TRBD2,TRBJ2-4,CASSILAGGQKASKNIQYF,TGTGCCAGCAGCATACTAGCGGGAGGCCAAAAAGCCTCCAAAAACATTCAGTACTTC
few,TRBV5-1,TRBD2,TRBJ2-7,CASSLAGFNEQYF,TGCGCCAGCAGCTTAGCGGGGTTCAACGAGCAGTACTTC
.,TRBV18,TRBD1,TRBJ2-5,CASSPGTGTQETQYF,TGTGCCAGCTCACCTGGGACAGGGACACAAGAGACCCAGTACTTC
.,TRBV5-1,.,TRBJ1-1,CASSPPGPTEAFF,TGCGCCAGCAGCCCCCCGGGGCCTACTGAAGCTTTCTTT
.,TRBV7-2,.,TRBJ2-1,CASSHDGYNEQFF,TGTGCCAGCAGCCACGACGGCTACAATGAGCAGTTCTTC